These 27 T cell receptor beta chains were all obtained from the same sample, sequenced in a study of T cell responses to AZD1222 COVID-19 vaccine. Method: immunoSEQ multiplex PCR; TCRdb's copy keeps in-frame clones and lacks some. The table records 150,000 to 200,000 clones, about 91% of them present only once. Sequenced material: peripheral blood, taken 28 days after the second AZD1222 dose. These receptors originate from an adult who received the AZD1222 COVID-19 vaccine.

The chain uses TRBV2 and TRBJ1-6; unclear D gene. V lost 6 bases to trimming and J lost 8 bases, with 20 bases between them. CDR1 and CDR2 from the germline V gene are SNHLY and FYNNEI. CDR3 length equals 16 residues. CDR3 bases: TGTGCCAGCAGCCTCGGTAGTGTTGGGCTGGATTCACCCCTCCACTTT. Its translation is CASSLGSVGLDSPLHF. Full variable domain (outside the CDR3, taken from reference TRBV2 and TRBJ1-6): EPEVTQTPSHQVTQMGQEVILRCVPISNHLYFYWYRQILGQKVEFLVSFYNNEISEKSEIFDDQFSVERPDGSNFTLKIRSTKLEDSAMYFCASSLGSVGLDSPLHFGNGTRLTVT.

V gene TRBV5-4 combines with J gene TRBJ1-1; D is unresolved. The CDR3 runs to 15 residues. The germline V gene has CDR1 SGHNT and CDR2 YYREEE (reference sequence). V dropped 5 bases and J dropped 3 bases, with 17 bases sitting between them. In nucleotides, the CDR3 is TGTGCCAGCAGTCGTTCCGGAAACTGGGACACTGAAGCTTTCTTT. It specifies CASSRSGNWDTEAFF. The whole variable domain, filled in from reference TRBV5-4 and TRBJ1-1, reads ETGVTQSPTHLIKTRGQQVTLRCSSQSGHNTVSWYQQALGQGPQFIFQYYREEENGRGNFPPRFSGLQFPNYSSELNVNALELDDSALYLCASSRSGNWDTEAFFGQGTRLTVV.

The chain couples TRBV18 to TRBJ1-2; D is unclear. Germline V gene sequence: CDR1 KGHSH, CDR2 LQKENI. V was cut by 0 bases and J by 8 bases, with 10 bases left in between. CDR3 size: 13 residues. The CDR3 sequence is CASSPPSRLGYTF. The CDR3 nucleotides are TGTGCCAGCTCACCACCATCCAGGCTCGGCTACACCTTC.

This clone came up once. The chain uses TRBV9 and TRBJ1-6, with 8 positions matching TRBD1. Germline-derived CDR1 and CDR2 are SGDLS and YYNGEE. CDR3 length: 14 amino acids. Trimming took 4 bases from V and 8 from J; bases not matched to a gene: 5. In DNA form, the CDR3 reads TGTGCCAGCAGCCCGACAGGGGAGGATTCACCCCTCCACTTT. Protein product: CASSPTGEDSPLHF.

V gene TRBV5-4 combines with J gene TRBJ1-1; TRBD1 is a possible D gene (6 bases). In germline, CDR1 is SGHNT, CDR2 YYREEE (reference sequence). The CDR3 has 17 residues. The V and J ends lost 6 bases and 0 bases respectively, with 21 bases between them. CDR3: CASTYQGGPSMNTEAFF. DNA of the CDR3: TGTGCCAGCACCTACCAAGGGGGTCCGAGCATGAACACTGAAGCTTTCTTT.

As to this clone: This specimen includes other DNA sequences encoding the same CDR3. The J gene is TRBJ2-1, the V gene TRBV9, with D perhaps assigned TRBD1 or TRBD2 (6 bases each). Germline V CDR1 and CDR2: SGDLS, YYNGEE. The length of the CDR3 is 14 residues. V was clipped by 0 bases and J by 5 bases, with 9 bases between them. CDR3 sequence reads: CASSVEGGDNEQFF. The DNA for the CDR3 is TGTGCCAGCAGCGTAGAGGGGGGTGACAATGAGCAGTTCTTC.

The V gene is TRBV9, the J gene TRBJ1-5; 8 bases are a match to TRBD1. This CDR3 has 17 amino acids. Trimming took 3 bases from V and 0 from J; bases not matched to a gene: 8. Germline V gene data show CDR1 as SGDLS and CDR2 as YYNGEE. The CDR3 protein is CASSAGTGFVSNQPQHF. The CDR3, as DNA: TGTGCCAGCAGCGCCGGGACAGGTTTCGTTAGCAATCAGCCCCAGCATTTT.

The chain carries TRBV4-1 and TRBJ1-4, with D perhaps TRBD1 (5 bases). The germline gives CDR1 MGHRA, CDR2 YSYEKL. V gave up 3 bases and J gave up 4 bases, with 12 bases separating them. The CDR3 is made up of 15 amino acids. CDR3 sequence reads: CASSQEGRRNEKLFF. The CDR3 DNA follows: TGCGCCAGCAGCCAGGAGGGGCGTCGTAATGAAAAACTGTTTTTT.

This clone was seen only once. The chain carries TRBV19 and TRBJ1-2; D not certain. This CDR3 region has 11 residues. With 7 bases removed from V and 6 bases from J, the gap between germline ends came to 9 bases. The germline CDR1 and CDR2 sequences are LNHDA and SQIVND (reference sequence). The CDR3 bases are TGTGCCAGTAACAGTTTCGATGGCTACACCTTC. This encodes CASNSFDGYTF.

The genes are TRBV15 and TRBJ2-1; the D is unclear. This CDR3 has 13 residues. With 1 base removed from V and 10 bases from J, the gap between germline ends came to 11 bases. Germline CDR1 is LNHNV and CDR2 is YYDKDF (reference sequence). The CDR3 is CATSRAGREEQFF. The CDR3, as DNA: TGTGCCACCAGCAGAGCCGGCAGAGAAGAGCAGTTCTTC.

V is TRBV5-1 and J is TRBJ2-2; TRBD1 aligns across 8 bases. Germline lookup yields CDR1 SGHRS and CDR2 YFSETQ. This CDR3 has 16 residues. The V gene end was trimmed by 4 bases and the J gene end by 4 bases; junction bases not matched to a gene: 9. The CDR3 DNA sequence: TGCGCCAGCAGCCCTGGCAGGGGGCTAGGCACCGGGGAGCTGTTTTTT. Translated, it gives CASSPGRGLGTGELFF.

Only one count was recorded for this clone. This chain links TRBV10-3 with TRBJ1-2; tentative D call: TRBD1 (6 bases). Between the trimmed V and J ends, which lost 4 bases and 5 bases, there was a span of 11 bases. Germline-derived CDR1 and CDR2 are ENHRY and SYGVKD. The CDR3 has 13 residues. CDR3 DNA: TGTGCCATCAGTGCCCGGGACACGTATGGCTACACCTTC. This codes for CAISARDTYGYTF.

As DNA, the CDR3 is TGTGCCAGCATCCAAGGGGAATCAGGAAACACCATATATTTT. Encoded protein: CASIQGESGNTIYF. V and J are TRBV11-2 and TRBJ1-3; a possible D gene is TRBD1 (5 bases). CDR1 SGHAT and CDR2 FQNNGV come from the germline V gene. There are 14 residues in the CDR3. The V and J ends lost 7 bases and 4 bases respectively, with 14 bases between them.

The chain combines TRBV7-9 with TRBJ1-2, with D perhaps matching TRBD1 (6 bases). The CDR3 contains 17 residues. Germline V lookup: CDR1 SEHNR, CDR2 FQNEAQ (reference sequence). The V end lost 4 bases, the J end lost 1 base, and 19 bases lay between the germline ends. CDR3 coding DNA: TGTGCCAGCAGCTCCGGACAGCCCGCGACCAATAACTATGGCTACACCTTC. This translates into CASSSGQPATNNYGYTF.

The gene calls are TRBV5-4 and TRBJ2-1; tentative D call: TRBD2 (6 bases). Trimming removed 7 bases from V and 6 bases from J, with 23 bases in between. Germline V gene data show CDR1 as SGHNT and CDR2 as YYREEE (reference sequence). This CDR3 region has 16 residues. The CDR3 DNA reads as TGTGCCAGCGCCGACGCGGGGTTCCGCCCCCGCAATGAGCAGTTCTTC. This encodes CASADAGFRPRNEQFF.

The V and J genes are TRBV2 and TRBJ2-3; tentatively, D is TRBD2 (6 bases). V was pared by 7 bases and J by 1 base, with 12 bases between. Germline-derived CDR1 and CDR2 are SNHLY and FYNNEI. The CDR3 extends over 14 amino acids. The CDR3 DNA reads as TGTGCCAGCAAGACGGGCGGGGGCACAGATACGCAGTATTTT. Amino acid sequence: CASKTGGGTDTQYF.

The chain couples TRBV4-1 to TRBJ2-7; 7 bases fit TRBD1. This CDR3 region has 15 residues. The V gene's germline CDR1 is MGHRA and CDR2 YSYEKL. With 3 bases clipped from V and 6 bases from J, the junction kept 11 bases outside the gene matches. The CDR3 DNA sequence: TGCGCCAGCAGCCATTTATCGAGAACAGGGGCCGAGCAGTACTTC. The encoded protein is CASSHLSRTGAEQYF.

The J gene is TRBJ2-1, the V gene TRBV5-5; TRBD2 matches at 13 bases. This CDR3 is built from 17 residues. Germline trimming cut 3 bases from V and 1 base from J; bases unmatched to any gene: 4. Germline CDR1 SGHKS, CDR2 YYEKEE (reference sequence). The CDR3 here is CASSWGLAGFSYNEQFF. The CDR3 nucleotides read TGTGCCAGCAGCTGGGGACTAGCGGGATTTTCCTACAATGAGCAGTTCTTC.

For this clone: Other DNA sequences within the sample encode an identical CDR3. CDR3 sequence (DNA): TGTGCCAGCAGCGTAGCCGTGAACACTGAAGCTTTCTTT. This translates into CASSVAVNTEAFF. The gene calls are TRBV9 and TRBJ1-1, with unresolved D. The CDR3 is made up of 13 amino acids. V was shortened by 0 bases and J by 0 bases, with 3 bases between the two germline ends. Germline-derived CDR1 and CDR2 are SGDLS and YYNGEE.

The chain is built from TRBV27 and TRBJ1-5; 8 nucleotides line up with TRBD1. V was clipped by 6 bases and J by 5 bases; unmatched bases: 9. This CDR3 is 15 amino acids long. Looked up from germline, CDR1 is MNHEY and CDR2 is SMNVEV (reference sequence). The CDR3 bases are TGTGCCAGCAGCCCCCGCGGGACAGGTCATCAGCCCCAGCATTTT. It encodes CASSPRGTGHQPQHF.

This chain uses TRBV15 with TRBJ1-4; TRBD1 might be the D (5 bases). This CDR3 contains 15 residues. Trimming took 0 bases from V and 6 from J, leaving 11 bases between them. Germline CDR1 reads LNHNV; CDR2 reads YYDKDF (reference sequence). Here the CDR3 DNA reads TGTGCCACCAGCAGAGATAAGGGGTGGGATGAAAAACTGTTTTTT. The encoded protein is CATSRDKGWDEKLFF.

The chain links TRBV11-2 to TRBJ1-1; 11 bases line up with TRBD1. The V gene end was trimmed by 5 bases and the J gene end by 3 bases; junction bases not matched to a gene: 2. Germline V gives CDR1 SGHAT, CDR2 FQNNGV. This CDR3 contains 14 residues. The CDR3 sequence is CASSADRGHTEAFF. The CDR3 bases are TGTGCCAGCAGCGCGGACAGGGGGCACACTGAAGCTTTCTTT. Full variable domain (missing parts from reference TRBV11-2 and TRBJ1-1): EAGVAQSPRYKIIEKRQSVAFWCNPISGHATLYWYQQILGQGPKLLIQFQNNGVVDDSQLPKDRFSAERLKGVDSTLKIQPAKLEDSAVYLCASSADRGHTEAFFGQGTRLTVV.

The chain couples TRBV19 to TRBJ1-3; D gene unclear. Germline V lookup: CDR1 LNHDA, CDR2 SQIVND (reference sequence). The CDR3 spans 15 residues. V shed 5 bases and J shed 4 bases, with 15 bases lying between them. CDR3 in amino acids: CASSPQLTTGNTIYF. The CDR3 coding sequence is TGTGCCAGTAGTCCGCAGCTTACGACGGGAAACACCATATATTTT.

The CDR3 spells CASRETGAGYEQYF. The CDR3 DNA follows: TGCGCCAGCAGAGAGACAGGGGCGGGCTACGAGCAGTACTTC. The chain recombines TRBV10-2 with TRBJ2-7; TRBD1 matches 8 bases. This CDR3 has 14 residues. The J segment lost 3 bases and the V segment lost 6 bases, leaving 7 bases of the junction unmatched. In germline, CDR1 is WSHSY, CDR2 SAAADI.

CDR3 protein: CASSFGGGNSPLHF. For the CDR3, the DNA is TGTGCCAGCAGTTTTGGGGGGGGCAATTCACCCCTCCACTTT. The chain employs TRBV2 and TRBJ1-6; the D gene is possibly TRBD1 (6 bases). V lost 5 bases to trimming and J lost 7 bases, with 12 bases between them. The CDR3 is 14 residues long. CDR1 SNHLY and CDR2 FYNNEI come from the germline V gene. Using reference TRBV2 and TRBJ1-6 for the parts outside the CDR3, the full variable domain is EPEVTQTPSHQVTQMGQEVILRCVPISNHLYFYWYRQILGQKVEFLVSFYNNEISEKSEIFDDQFSVERPDGSNFTLKIRSTKLEDSAMYFCASSFGGGNSPLHFGNGTRLTVT.

In its sample, this clone was seen once. This chain links TRBV19 with TRBJ2-5; possible D gene TRBD1, 6 bases. The germline V gene encodes CDR1 LNHDA and CDR2 SQIVND (reference sequence). V lost 5 bases and J lost 0, with 13 bases in between. This CDR3 has 15 amino acids. The CDR3 spells CASSLARGYQETQYF. CDR3 coding DNA: TGTGCCAGTAGTCTGGCCAGGGGCTACCAAGAGACCCAGTACTTC.

This chain links TRBV4-1 with TRBJ2-4; 8 nucleotides align to TRBD1. The CDR3 has 16 amino acids. V lost 4 bases, J lost 7 bases, and 12 bases stayed unmatched. The germline V gene encodes CDR1 MGHRA and CDR2 YSYEKL. DNA of the CDR3: TGCGCCAGCAGCCTAAAAGCCCAGGGGGCGAACAACATTCAGTACTTC. Its translation: CASSLKAQGANNIQYF.